The clone carrying this TCR beta chain was seen just once. A much more abundant neighbour one base away suggests this may be a read error. One entry per CDR3 protein, called by TCRdb with MiXCR from the 5' RACE reads. The sample records about 45,000 distinct CDR3 sequences, about 6.8% being singletons. This record comes from a study of T cells after yellow fever vaccination. V was cut by 0 bases and J by 3 bases, with 11 bases left in between. Germline loops: CDR1 DFQATT, CDR2 SNEGSKA (reference sequence). The CDR3 runs to 15 residues. The source of this sequence is a man aged 30-40 years who received the YFV17D yellow fever vaccine. The sequences come from CD8+ T cells not binding an NS4B(214-222) dextramer, sorted from PBMCs, collected 45 days after the yellow fever booster vaccination. The J gene is TRBJ2-2, the V gene TRBV20-1; perhaps TRBD1 as D (5 bases). This CDR3 reads CSARETVGYTGELFF. In DNA form, the CDR3 reads TGCAGTGCTAGAGAGACAGTGGGATACACCGGGGAGCTGTTTTTT.